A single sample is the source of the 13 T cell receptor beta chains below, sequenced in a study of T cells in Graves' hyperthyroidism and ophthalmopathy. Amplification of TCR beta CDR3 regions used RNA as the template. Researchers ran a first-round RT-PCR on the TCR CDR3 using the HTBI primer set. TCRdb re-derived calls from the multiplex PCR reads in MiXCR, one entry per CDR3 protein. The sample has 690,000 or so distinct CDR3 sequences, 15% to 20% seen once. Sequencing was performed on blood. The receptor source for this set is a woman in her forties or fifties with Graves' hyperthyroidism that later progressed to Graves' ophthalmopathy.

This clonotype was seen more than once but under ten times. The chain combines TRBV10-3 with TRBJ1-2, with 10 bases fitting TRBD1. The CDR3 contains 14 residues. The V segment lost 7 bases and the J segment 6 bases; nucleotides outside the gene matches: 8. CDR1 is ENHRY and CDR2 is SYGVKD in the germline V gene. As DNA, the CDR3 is TGTGCCATCACGGACAGGGGGGCAACTGATGGCTACACCTTC. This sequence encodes CAITDRGATDGYTF.

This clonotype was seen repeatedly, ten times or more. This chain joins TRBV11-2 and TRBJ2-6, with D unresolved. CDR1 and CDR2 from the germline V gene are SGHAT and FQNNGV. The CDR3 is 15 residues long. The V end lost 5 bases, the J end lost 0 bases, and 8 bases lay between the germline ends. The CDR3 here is CASSLRSSGANVLTF. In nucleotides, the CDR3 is TGTGCCAGCAGCCTCAGAAGCTCTGGGGCCAACGTCCTGACTTTC.

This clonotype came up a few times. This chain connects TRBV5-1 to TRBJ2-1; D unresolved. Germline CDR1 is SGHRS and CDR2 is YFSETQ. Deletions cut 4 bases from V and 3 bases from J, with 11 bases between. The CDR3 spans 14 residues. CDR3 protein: CASSTGSNYNEQFF. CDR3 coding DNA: TGCGCCAGCAGCACCGGGTCCAACTACAATGAGCAGTTCTTC.

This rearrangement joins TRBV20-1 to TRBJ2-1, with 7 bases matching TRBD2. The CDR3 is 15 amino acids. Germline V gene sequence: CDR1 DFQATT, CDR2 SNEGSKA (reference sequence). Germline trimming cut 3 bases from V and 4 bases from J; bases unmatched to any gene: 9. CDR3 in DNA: TGCAGTGCTAGGGGGGGGGTTACAAAATACAATGAGCAGTTCTTC. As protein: CSARGGVTKYNEQFF.

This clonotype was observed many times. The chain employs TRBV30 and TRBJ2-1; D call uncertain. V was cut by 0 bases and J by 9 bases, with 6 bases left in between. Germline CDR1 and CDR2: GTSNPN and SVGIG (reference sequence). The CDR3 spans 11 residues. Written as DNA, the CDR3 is TGTGCCTGGAGTGTAATCGCTGAGCAGTTCTTC. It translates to CAWSVIAEQFF.

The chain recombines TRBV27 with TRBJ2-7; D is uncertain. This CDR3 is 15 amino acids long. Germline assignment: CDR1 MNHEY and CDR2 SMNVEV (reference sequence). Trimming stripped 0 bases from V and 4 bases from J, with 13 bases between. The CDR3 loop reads CASSLSLGGSYEQYF. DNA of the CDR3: TGTGCCAGCAGTTTATCTCTCGGTGGGTCGTACGAGCAGTACTTC.

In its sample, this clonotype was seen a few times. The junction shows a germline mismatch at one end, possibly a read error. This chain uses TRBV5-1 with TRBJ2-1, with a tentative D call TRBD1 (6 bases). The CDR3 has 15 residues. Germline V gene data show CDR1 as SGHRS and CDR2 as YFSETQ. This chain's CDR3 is CASSHRQVSYNEQFF. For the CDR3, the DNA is TGTGCCAGCAGTCACCGACAGGTCTCCTACAATGAGCAGTTCTTC.

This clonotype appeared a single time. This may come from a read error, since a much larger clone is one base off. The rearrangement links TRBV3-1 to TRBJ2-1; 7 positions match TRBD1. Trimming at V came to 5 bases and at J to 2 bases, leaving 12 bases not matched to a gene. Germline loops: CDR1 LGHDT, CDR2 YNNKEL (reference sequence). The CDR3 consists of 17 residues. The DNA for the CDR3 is TGTGCCAGCAGCTGGCAGGGGGAGCAGGACCCCTACAATGAGCAGTTCTTC. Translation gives CASSWQGEQDPYNEQFF.

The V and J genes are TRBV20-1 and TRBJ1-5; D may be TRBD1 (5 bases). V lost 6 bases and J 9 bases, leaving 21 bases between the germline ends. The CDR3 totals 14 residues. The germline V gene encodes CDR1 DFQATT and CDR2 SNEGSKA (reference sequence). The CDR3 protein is CSASGAFLLSPQHF. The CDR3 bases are TGCAGTGCCAGTGGGGCCTTTTTGCTATCGCCCCAGCATTTT.

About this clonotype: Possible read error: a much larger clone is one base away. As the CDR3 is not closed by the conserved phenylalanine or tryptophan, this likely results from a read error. In DNA form, the CDR3 reads TGTGCCAGCACCTCTGTGGGGACAGGGGCATCCTACGAGCAGTACTCC. Its translation is CASTSVGTGASYEQYS. The rearrangement uses TRBV7-9 and TRBJ2-7, with 10 nucleotides matching TRBD1. In germline, CDR1 is SEHNR, CDR2 FQNEAQ (reference sequence). The CDR3 is 16 residues long. V shed 7 bases, J shed 1 base, and the junction held 10 bases outside the gene matches.

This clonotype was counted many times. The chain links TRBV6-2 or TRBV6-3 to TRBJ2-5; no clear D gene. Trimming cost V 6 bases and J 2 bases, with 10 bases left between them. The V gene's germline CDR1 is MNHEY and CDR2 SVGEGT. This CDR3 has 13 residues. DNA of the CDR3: TGTGCCAGCAGCCGAGGACCTCAAGAGACCCAGTACTTC. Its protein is CASSRGPQETQYF.

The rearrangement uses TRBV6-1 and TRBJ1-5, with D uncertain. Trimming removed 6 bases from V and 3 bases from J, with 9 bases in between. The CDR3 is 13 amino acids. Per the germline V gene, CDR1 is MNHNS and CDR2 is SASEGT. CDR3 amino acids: CASRRRINQPQHF. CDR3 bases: TGTGCCAGCAGAAGACGGATCAATCAGCCCCAGCATTTT.

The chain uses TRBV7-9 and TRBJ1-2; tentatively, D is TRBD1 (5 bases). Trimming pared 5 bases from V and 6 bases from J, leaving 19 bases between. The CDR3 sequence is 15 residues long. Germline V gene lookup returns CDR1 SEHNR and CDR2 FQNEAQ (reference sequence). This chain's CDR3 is CASSPSGRVGDGYTF. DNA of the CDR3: TGTGCCAGCAGCCCATCGGGACGGGTGGGGGATGGCTACACCTTC.